The 13 T cell receptor beta chains in this list originate from one sample, sequenced in a study of blood T cell repertoires in COVID-19. The assay was immunoSEQ multiplex PCR, and TCRdb's table has in-frame clones only and misses some. This table has tens of thousands of clones, 86% appearing once. The sample taken for sequencing was peripheral blood. The source is a man aged 45-60 years with acute or convalescent COVID-19.

Only one count was recorded for this clone. The gene calls are TRBV18 and TRBJ2-3, with TRBD2 matching 9 bases. V shed 5 bases, J shed 3 bases, and the junction held 6 bases outside the gene matches. The germline V gene has CDR1 KGHSH and CDR2 LQKENI. This CDR3 contains 15 residues. The CDR3 bases are TGTGCCAGCTCATCATTAGCGGGAGAAACAGATACGCAGTATTTT. Its translation: CASSSLAGETDTQYF.

V and J are TRBV18 and TRBJ2-3; 7 bases fit TRBD2. The CDR3 totals 14 residues. J was trimmed by 0 bases and V by 5 bases; bases with no gene match: 2. Germline V gene lookup returns CDR1 KGHSH and CDR2 LQKENI. This CDR3 reads CASSSGLSTDTQYF. The CDR3 DNA reads as TGTGCCAGCTCATCGGGACTAAGCACAGATACGCAGTATTTT.

The chain employs TRBV18 and TRBJ1-4; TRBD1 agrees at 7 bases. The germline CDR1 and CDR2 sequences are KGHSH and LQKENI. The CDR3 totals 14 residues. V trimming: 5 bases; J trimming: 2 bases; junction bases outside the gene matches: 2. The CDR3 spells CASSEGATNEKLFF. DNA for the CDR3: TGTGCCAGCTCAGAGGGGGCTACTAATGAAAAACTGTTTTTT.

The chain uses TRBV6-2 or TRBV6-3 and TRBJ2-3, with 13 bases matching TRBD2. Per the germline V gene, CDR1 is MNHEY and CDR2 is SVGEGT. The CDR3 runs 17 residues. J was trimmed by 1 base and V by 4 bases; bases with no gene match: 5. The CDR3 loop reads CASSSGTSGTRTDTQYF. The CDR3 nucleotides are TGTGCCAGCAGTTCCGGGACTAGCGGGACCCGCACAGATACGCAGTATTTT.

The chain couples TRBV27 to TRBJ1-2; tentatively, D is TRBD1 (5 bases). Trimming took off 2 bases at V and 2 bases at J, with 9 bases between the two ends. From germline, CDR1 is MNHEY and CDR2 SMNVEV (reference sequence). The CDR3 has 14 amino acids. The CDR3 spells CASSLGAGNYGYTF. The CDR3 DNA sequence: TGTGCCAGCAGTTTAGGGGCAGGGAACTATGGCTACACCTTC.

This clone has only a few counts. The chain carries TRBV5-6 and TRBJ1-1; weak D call: TRBD1 (6 bases). V was clipped by 4 bases and J by 2 bases, with 12 bases between them. The CDR3 extends over 14 amino acids. The germline gives CDR1 SGHDT, CDR2 YYEEEE. CDR3 DNA sequence: TGTGCCAGCAGCGACTGGACAGCAAACACTGAAGCTTTCTTT. It yields the protein CASSDWTANTEAFF.

The chain carries TRBV28 and TRBJ1-4; TRBD1 agrees at 7 bases. Germline CDR1 and CDR2: MDHEN and SYDVKM. V gave up 6 bases and J gave up 7 bases; unmatched junction bases: 5. This CDR3 spans 13 amino acids. CDR3: CASRRTGSEKLFF. CDR3 DNA sequence: TGTGCCAGCAGACGGACAGGTTCTGAAAAACTGTTTTTT.

The chain uses TRBV19 and TRBJ2-7; possible D gene TRBD1, 6 bases. The germline CDR1 and CDR2 sequences are LNHDA and SQIVND (reference sequence). The CDR3 totals 15 residues. Trimming took 5 bases from V and 1 from J, leaving 15 bases between them. The CDR3 is CASSATGYPSYEQYF. For the CDR3, the DNA is TGTGCCAGTAGTGCAACAGGGTACCCTTCCTACGAGCAGTACTTC.

The rearrangement links TRBV28 to TRBJ2-7; D is undetermined. Trimming pared 3 bases from V and 2 bases from J, leaving 14 bases between. CDR1 and CDR2 (germline): MDHEN, SYDVKM. The CDR3 length is 15 residues. CDR3 sequence: CASSFSIGLTYEQYF. The DNA for the CDR3 is TGTGCCAGCAGTTTTTCCATCGGGTTGACCTACGAGCAGTACTTC.

The chain recombines TRBV19 with TRBJ1-5, with TRBD1 matching over 8 bases. The V segment lost 5 bases and the J segment 2 bases; nucleotides outside the gene matches: 8. The germline V gene has CDR1 LNHDA and CDR2 SQIVND (reference sequence). There are 16 residues in the CDR3. The CDR3 region has the DNA TGTGCCAGTAGTGGGGGCCAGGGGGCCGGCAATCAGCCCCAGCATTTT. Protein product: CASSGGQGAGNQPQHF.

This clone was recorded once. The chain links TRBV3-1 (or the pseudogene TRBV3-2) to TRBJ2-5; D gene ambiguous. The CDR3 is 12 residues long. The germline V gene has CDR1 LGHDT and CDR2 YNNKEL (reference sequence). With 0 bases removed from V and 5 bases from J, the gap between germline ends came to 4 bases. Written as DNA, the CDR3 is TGTGCCAGCAGCCAAGATGCGGAGACCCAGTACTTC. As protein: CASSQDAETQYF.

The rearrangement joins TRBV30 to TRBJ1-2; TRBD1 is a possible D gene (6 bases). The ends were cut back, 5 bases at V and 7 bases at J, with 17 bases in the middle. This CDR3 contains 13 residues. Per germline, CDR1 GTSNPN and CDR2 SVGIG (reference sequence). The CDR3 loop reads CAWALMTGFGYTF. CDR3 bases: TGTGCCTGGGCGCTGATGACAGGTTTTGGCTACACCTTC.

This clone showed up just a few times. The V gene is TRBV6-4, the J gene TRBJ2-3, with D possibly TRBD2 on 6 matching bases. Between the trimmed V and J ends, which lost 6 bases and 0 bases, there was a span of 19 bases. CDR3 length: 17 residues. CDR1 and CDR2 (germline): MRHNA, SNTAGT. CDR3 DNA sequence: TGTGCCAGCAGCCTGGGAGGATTGGGACCTAGCACAGATACGCAGTATTTT. This sequence encodes CASSLGGLGPSTDTQYF.